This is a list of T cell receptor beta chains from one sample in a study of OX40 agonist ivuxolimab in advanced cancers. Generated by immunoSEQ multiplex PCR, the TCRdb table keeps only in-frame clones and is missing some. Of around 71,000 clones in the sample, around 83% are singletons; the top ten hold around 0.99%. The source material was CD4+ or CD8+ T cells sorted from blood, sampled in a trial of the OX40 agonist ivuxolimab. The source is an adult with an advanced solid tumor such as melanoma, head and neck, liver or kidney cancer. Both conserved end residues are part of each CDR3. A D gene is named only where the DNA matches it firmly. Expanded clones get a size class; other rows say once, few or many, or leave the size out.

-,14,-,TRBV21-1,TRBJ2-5,TGTGCCAGCAGCTGTTGGCGGGCCAAAGAGACCCAGTACTTC,CASSCWRAKETQYF
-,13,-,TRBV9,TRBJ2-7,TGTGCCAGCAGCCAACTCGACTCCTACGAGCAGTACTTC,CASSQLDSYEQYF
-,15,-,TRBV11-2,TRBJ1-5,TGTGCCAGCAGCTTAGAGGGGTACGGCAATCAGCCCCAGCATTTT,CASSLEGYGNQPQHF
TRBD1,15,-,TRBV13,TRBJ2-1,TGTGCCAGCAGCATTCGACAGGGATCCTACAATGAGCAGTTCTTC,CASSIRQGSYNEQFF
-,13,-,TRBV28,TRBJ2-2,TGTGCCAGCACCGCTTACCAAGCCGGGGAGCTGTTTTTT,CASTAYQAGELFF
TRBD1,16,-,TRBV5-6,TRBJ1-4,TGTGCCAGCAGCTTACAGGGGGAGGCAACTAATGAAAAACTGTTTTTT,CASSLQGEATNEKLFF
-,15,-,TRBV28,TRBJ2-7,TGTGCCAGCAGTTCCGGCGGGGAGGCCGCCTACGAGCAGTACTTC,CASSSGGEAAYEQYF
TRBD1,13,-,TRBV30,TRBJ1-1,TGTGCCTGGAGTCAGGGGGGGGGTACTGAAGCTTTCTTT,CAWSQGGGTEAFF
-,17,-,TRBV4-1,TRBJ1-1,TGCGCCAGCAGCCAAGAGGACAGTGGGCCCTGGGGAACTGAAGCTTTCTTT,CASSQEDSGPWGTEAFF
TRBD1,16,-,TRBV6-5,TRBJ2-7,TGTGCCAGCAGTTATTCCGGGACAGGGGGTCCCTACGAGCAGTACTTC,CASSYSGTGGPYEQYF
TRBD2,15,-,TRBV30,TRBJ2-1,TGTGCCTGGAGTGCCGGGGTAGCGGGAGTTAAAGAGCAGTTCTTC,CAWSAGVAGVKEQFF
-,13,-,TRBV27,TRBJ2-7,TGTGCCAGCAGGGGAGGAGCAGACTACGAGCAGTACTTC,CASRGGADYEQYF
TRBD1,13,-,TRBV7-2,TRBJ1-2,TGTGCCAGCAGCCAGGACAGGGTCCGGGGCTACACCTTC,CASSQDRVRGYTF
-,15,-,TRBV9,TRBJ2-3,TGTGCCAGCAGCGTAGTTGGCAGCAGGTCAGATACGCAGTATTTT,CASSVVGSRSDTQYF
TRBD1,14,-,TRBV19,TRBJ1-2,TGTGCCAGTAGGGATATGGGACAGATATATGGCTACACCTTC,CASRDMGQIYGYTF
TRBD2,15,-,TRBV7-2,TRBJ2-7,TGTGCCAGCAGCTTAACTAGCGAGTACTCCTACGAGCAGTACTTC,CASSLTSEYSYEQYF
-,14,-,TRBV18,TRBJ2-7,TGTGCCAGCTCACCGGGCTCAGGGGAGTACGAGCAGTACTTC,CASSPGSGEYEQYF
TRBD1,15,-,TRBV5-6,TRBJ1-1,TGTGCCAGCAGCTTGGGGGACAGGGAGAACACTGAAGCTTTCTTT,CASSLGDRENTEAFF
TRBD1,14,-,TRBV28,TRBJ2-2,TGTGCCAGTAGAAAACAGGGGCGCACCGGGGAGCTGTTTTTT,CASRKQGRTGELFF
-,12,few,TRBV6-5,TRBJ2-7,TGTGCCAGCTCCGGGACCTCCTACGAGCAGTACTTC,CASSGTSYEQYF
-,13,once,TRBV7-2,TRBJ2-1,TGTGCCAGCAGCTTACCGGGACTCCAAGAGCAGTTCTTC,CASSLPGLQEQFF
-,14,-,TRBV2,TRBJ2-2,TGTGCCAGCAGTGAACAGGAGTTTACCGGGGAGCTGTTTTTT,CASSEQEFTGELFF
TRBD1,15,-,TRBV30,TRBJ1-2,TGTGCCTGGAGTGGACAGGGGCCGCTAGTTGATGGCTACACCTTC,CAWSGQGPLVDGYTF
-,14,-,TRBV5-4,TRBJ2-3,TGTGCCAGCAGACCTGACAGGTTTGATGATACGCAGTATTTT,CASRPDRFDDTQYF
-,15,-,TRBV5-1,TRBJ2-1,TGCGCCAGCAGCTTTGGGGACACGGTAGGGAATGAGCAGTTCTTC,CASSFGDTVGNEQFF
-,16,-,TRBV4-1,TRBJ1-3,TGCGCCAGCAGCCAAGGACGGCAGTTTGCTGGAAACACCATATATTTT,CASSQGRQFAGNTIYF
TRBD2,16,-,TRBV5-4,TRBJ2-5,TGTGCCAGCAGCTTAACTAGCGGGAGTTCGTCAGAGACCCAGTACTTC,CASSLTSGSSSETQYF
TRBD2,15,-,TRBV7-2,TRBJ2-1,TGTGCCAGCAGCTTACCTTCCGCGGGAGTTCGGGAGCAGTTCTTC,CASSLPSAGVREQFF
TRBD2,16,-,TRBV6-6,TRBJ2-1,TGTGCCAGCAGTCCCCCGGGGACTAGCGGGGCTTATGAGCAGTTCTTC,CASSPPGTSGAYEQFF
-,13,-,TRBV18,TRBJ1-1,TGTGCCAGCTCGGAAGACAGAAACACTGAAGCTTTCTTT,CASSEDRNTEAFF
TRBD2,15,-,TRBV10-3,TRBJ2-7,TGTGCCATCAGTGAGACGACTAGCGGGGCCTACGAGCAGTACTTC,CAISETTSGAYEQYF
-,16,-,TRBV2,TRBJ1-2,TGTGCCAGCATTCCCCGGGACACTTCCCTGGGCTATGGCTACACCTTC,CASIPRDTSLGYGYTF
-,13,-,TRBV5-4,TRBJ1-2,TGTGCCAGCAGCTTGGAGAGAAACTATGGCTACACCTTC,CASSLERNYGYTF
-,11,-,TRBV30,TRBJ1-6,TGTGCCTGGAGTGTACGAGGTCCCCTCCACTTT,CAWSVRGPLHF